What follows are 32 T cell receptor beta chains derived from one specimen sequenced in a study of siplizumab effects on memory and regulatory T cells. Here immunoSEQ multiplex PCR was the method, and the copy in TCRdb shows in-frame clones only, minus some. The repertoire holds some 65,000 clones, with about 87% as singletons. Sequencing input: Tregs sorted from blood. The receptors originated from a human donor in good health.

This sequence joins TRBV7-2 and TRBJ2-1; D is uncertain. V dropped 1 base and J dropped 6 bases, with 7 bases sitting between them. This CDR3 is built from 13 residues. CDR1 and CDR2 (germline): SGHTA, FQGNSA. CDR3 region: CASSLVSSNEQFF. Here the CDR3 DNA reads TGTGCCAGCAGCTTAGTATCCAGCAATGAGCAGTTCTTC.

The chain combines TRBV29-1 with TRBJ2-1; 12 bases map to TRBD2. The V segment lost 5 bases and the J segment 0 bases; nucleotides outside the gene matches: 11. CDR3 length: 18 amino acids. Per the germline V gene, CDR1 is SQVTM and CDR2 is ANQGSEA. The CDR3 coding sequence is TGCAGCGTTAAGAGGACTAGCGGGACCAGGAGCTCCTACAATGAGCAGTTCTTC. Translation gives CSVKRTSGTRSSYNEQFF.

In DNA form, the CDR3 reads TGTGCCAGCAGCTGGTTCATGTATGGCGGGGAGCTGTTTTTT. Translated: CASSWFMYGGELFF. The V call is TRBV7-9, the J call TRBJ2-2; D uncertain. Germline V gene data show CDR1 as SEHNR and CDR2 as FQNEAQ (reference sequence). V shed 4 bases and J shed 7 bases, with 13 bases lying between them. The CDR3 totals 14 residues.

The chain couples TRBV11-3 to TRBJ2-7; 9 bases are shared with TRBD1. CDR1 and CDR2 from the germline V gene are SGHNT and YENEEA. This CDR3 spans 14 amino acids. V gave up 5 bases and J gave up 2 bases; unmatched junction bases: 4. DNA for the CDR3: TGTGCCAGCAGCCCGGGACAGGGAGCCTACGAGCAGTACTTC. The encoded protein is CASSPGQGAYEQYF.

This clone was found once. For the CDR3, the DNA is TGTGCCAGTAGTATAGATCGGGGCCATTCCTACGAGCAGTACTTC. Translated: CASSIDRGHSYEQYF. The chain uses TRBV19 and TRBJ2-7, with D possibly called TRBD1 or TRBD2 (5 bases each). This CDR3 has 15 residues. V was trimmed by 0 bases and J by 1 base, leaving 10 bases between them. Germline-derived CDR1 and CDR2 are LNHDA and SQIVND (reference sequence).

The rearrangement joins TRBV5-1 to TRBJ2-3; 8 nucleotides match TRBD2. Germline V gene data show CDR1 as SGHRS and CDR2 as YFSETQ. J was trimmed by 1 base and V by 2 bases; bases with no gene match: 3. This CDR3 region has 15 residues. The CDR3 sequence is CASSFGAGGTDTQYF. The CDR3 region has the DNA TGCGCCAGCAGCTTTGGAGCGGGAGGCACAGATACGCAGTATTTT.

The chain is built from TRBV19 and TRBJ2-2; D might be TRBD2 (6 bases). The CDR3 runs to 16 residues. V lost 3 bases to trimming and J lost 0 bases, with 11 bases between them. Germline CDR1 and CDR2: LNHDA and SQIVND (reference sequence). The CDR3 reads CASSILGGANTGELFF. The CDR3 nucleotides read TGTGCCAGTAGTATTTTGGGCGGGGCGAACACCGGGGAGCTGTTTTTT. The full variable domain, rest sourced from reference TRBV19 and TRBJ2-2, is DGGITQSPKYLFRKEGQNVTLSCEQNLNHDAMYWYRQDPGQGLRLIYYSQIVNDFQKGDIAEGYSVSREKKESFPLTVTSAQKNPTAFYLCASSILGGANTGELFFGEGSRLTVL.

In its sample, this clone was seen a few times. The V and J genes are TRBV6-1 and TRBJ1-5, with D uncertain. The V and J ends lost 2 bases and 7 bases respectively, with 6 bases between them. The V gene's germline CDR1 is MNHNS and CDR2 SASEGT. The CDR3 has 12 amino acids. This CDR3 is CASSEMGQPQHF. DNA of the CDR3: TGTGCCAGCAGTGAAATGGGCCAGCCCCAGCATTTT.

The rearrangement links TRBV7-9 to TRBJ1-5; 9 bases agree with TRBD1. The CDR3 has 17 residues. With 6 bases clipped from V and 7 bases from J, the junction kept 16 bases outside the gene matches. Germline V gives CDR1 SEHNR, CDR2 FQNEAQ (reference sequence). The CDR3 DNA reads TGTGCCAGCAGTTTTACCGGGACAGGGAGGGTGTCACAGCCCCAGCATTTT. This translates into CASSFTGTGRVSQPQHF. The whole variable domain, filled in from reference TRBV7-9 and TRBJ1-5, reads DTGVSQNPRHKITKRGQNVTFRCDPISEHNRLYWYRQTLGQGPEFLTYFQNEAQLEKSRLLSDRFSAERPKGSFSTLEIQRTEQGDSAMYLCASSFTGTGRVSQPQHFGDGTRLSIL.

V and J are TRBV18 and TRBJ2-7, with 9 bases aligning to TRBD2. CDR3 length: 12 residues. Germline V gene lookup returns CDR1 KGHSH and CDR2 LQKENI. V shed 5 bases and J 9 bases; nucleotides not matched to a gene: 5. As DNA, the CDR3 is TGTGCCAGCTCAAGCGGGGGGCCGGGGCAGTACTTC. This codes for CASSSGGPGQYF.

The chain links TRBV18 to TRBJ2-5; D perhaps matches TRBD1 (5 bases). The CDR3 runs to 15 residues. Germline V CDR1 and CDR2: KGHSH, LQKENI. The V end lost 0 bases, the J end lost 4 bases, and 12 bases lay between the germline ends. CDR3 DNA sequence: TGTGCCAGCTCACCACCGGTCGGACAAAGAGAGACCCAGTACTTC. This translates into CASSPPVGQRETQYF.

This chain links TRBV9 with TRBJ2-1; D is possibly TRBD1 (6 bases). Between the trimmed V and J ends, which lost 0 bases and 5 bases, there was a span of 12 bases. The CDR3 runs to 15 residues. Germline CDR1 is SGDLS and CDR2 is YYNGEE. The DNA of the CDR3 is TGTGCCAGCAGCGTAGGGGGGCGAAGAGACAATGAGCAGTTCTTC. This encodes CASSVGGRRDNEQFF.

The genes are TRBV4-3 and TRBJ1-2, with 11 nucleotides matching TRBD1. After removal of 3 bases from V and 7 bases from J, the junction contained 4 bases not matched to a gene. CDR3 length: 14 residues. Germline CDR1 and CDR2: LGHNA and YSLEER. The CDR3 loop is CASSHLGQGVGYTF. CDR3 in DNA: TGCGCCAGCAGCCACCTGGGACAGGGGGTTGGCTACACCTTC.

The rearrangement joins TRBV27 to TRBJ2-7; D gene unclear. The V gene lost 6 bases and the J gene lost 0 bases, with 12 bases spanning the gap. In germline, CDR1 is MNHEY, CDR2 SMNVEV (reference sequence). The CDR3 contains 14 residues. CDR3 residues: CASRYTLSSYEQYF. Written as DNA, the CDR3 is TGTGCCAGCAGGTACACGTTGAGCTCCTACGAGCAGTACTTC.

The rearrangement joins TRBV18 to TRBJ2-1, with 14 bases identical to TRBD2. There are 15 residues in the CDR3. V shed 3 bases, J shed 10 bases, and the junction held 5 bases outside the gene matches. Looked up from germline, CDR1 is KGHSH and CDR2 is LQKENI. CDR3 loop: CASSPGTSGSTEQFF. CDR3 nucleotide sequence: TGTGCCAGCTCACCGGGGACTAGCGGGAGTACAGAGCAGTTCTTC.

V usage is TRBV5-8 and J usage is TRBJ2-5, with TRBD1 matching 9 bases. The CDR3 is 13 amino acids. J was trimmed by 5 bases and V by 2 bases; bases with no gene match: 1. Per the germline V gene, CDR1 is SGHTS and CDR2 is YDEGEE. The CDR3 DNA sequence: TGTGCCAGCAGCTTCGACAGGGGGGAGACCCAGTACTTC. Protein: CASSFDRGETQYF. Full variable domain (outside the CDR3, taken from reference TRBV5-8 and TRBJ2-5): EAGVTQSPTHLIKTRGQQATLRCSPISGHTSVYWYQQALGLGLQFLLWYDEGEERNRGNFPPRFSGRQFPNYSSELNVNALELEDSALYLCASSFDRGETQYFGPGTRLLVL.

Concerning this clone itself: The junction and the germline gene differ at one end; a read error may be behind it. The chain employs TRBV6-5 and TRBJ2-5; TRBD2 aligns across 13 bases. Per the germline V gene, CDR1 is MNHEY and CDR2 is SVGAGI. The CDR3 sequence is 12 residues long. The CDR3 loop reads CASSGGLAGLNF. The CDR3 DNA reads as TGTGCCAGCAGTGGGGGACTAGCGGGGCTGAACTTC.

This clone occurred once. The chain combines TRBV28 with TRBJ2-7; D unresolved. The CDR3 is 11 residues long. V was cut by 5 bases and J by 6 bases, with 8 bases left in between. From germline, CDR1 is MDHEN and CDR2 SYDVKM. The CDR3 loop reads CASSPQIEQYF. The CDR3 DNA sequence: TGTGCCAGCAGTCCCCAGATCGAGCAGTACTTC.

The V gene is TRBV9, the J gene TRBJ1-2, with 7 bases matching TRBD1. The germline CDR1 and CDR2 sequences are SGDLS and YYNGEE. This CDR3 contains 13 residues. V shed 0 bases and J 7 bases; nucleotides not matched to a gene: 3. The CDR3 reads CASSVDRGAGYTF. The CDR3 coding sequence is TGTGCCAGCAGCGTAGACAGGGGTGCTGGCTACACCTTC. The entire variable domain, with the rest obtained from reference TRBV9 and TRBJ1-2, is as follows: DSGVTQTPKHLITATGQRVTLRCSPRSGDLSVYWYQQSLDQGLQFLIQYYNGEERAKGNILERFSAQQFPDLHSELNLSSLELGDSALYFCASSVDRGAGYTFGSGTRLTVV.

In regard to this clone: This same CDR3 is encoded by further DNA sequences in the sample. The genes are TRBV4-2 and TRBJ2-5; a weak D match, TRBD1 (6 bases). The V end lost 1 base, the J end lost 5 bases, and 29 bases lay between the germline ends. This CDR3 is built from 20 residues. CDR1 and CDR2 from the germline V gene are LGHNA and YNFKEQ. CDR3 in DNA: TGTGCCAGCAGCCAAGTTCGTCAAGGCGCCGCCGAGTGGGGGCGGGAGACCCAGTACTTC. The encoded protein is CASSQVRQGAAEWGRETQYF.

In this sample, this clone turned up once. The V and J genes are TRBV5-1 and TRBJ1-1; 8 bases align to TRBD1. This CDR3 comprises 15 residues. Germline assignment: CDR1 SGHRS and CDR2 YFSETQ. The trim removed 0 bases at V and 4 bases at J, leaving 5 bases unmatched. Written as DNA, the CDR3 is TGCGCCAGCAGCTTGGACAGGGGGGTCGCCACTGAAGCTTTCTTT. Protein sequence: CASSLDRGVATEAFF.

The chain uses TRBV29-1 and TRBJ2-7, with D maybe TRBD2 (6 bases). The CDR3 has 12 residues. V was shortened by 4 bases and J by 7 bases, with 14 bases between the two germline ends. CDR1 and CDR2 (germline): SQVTM, ANQGSEA. The CDR3, as DNA: TGCAGCGTTGTAGGGCTAGCGTGGGAGCAGTACTTC. Protein: CSVVGLAWEQYF.

The chain recombines TRBV6-5 with TRBJ2-6; weak D call: TRBD1 (5 bases). The germline gives CDR1 MNHEY, CDR2 SVGAGI. CDR3 length: 14 amino acids. V was clipped by 7 bases and J by 0 bases, with 7 bases between them. Here the CDR3 DNA reads TGTGCCAGCACGGACACCTCTGGGGCCAACGTCCTGACTTTC. It encodes CASTDTSGANVLTF.

The chain combines TRBV4-3 with TRBJ1-3; unclear D gene. Germline-derived CDR1 and CDR2 are LGHNA and YSLEER. This CDR3 has 13 residues. Trimming shortened V by 0 bases and J by 4 bases, and 4 bases separated the two germline ends. The CDR3 region has the DNA TGCGCCAGCAGCCAAGATGTCGGAAACACCATATATTTT. This codes for CASSQDVGNTIYF.

The V call is TRBV27, the J call TRBJ2-1; 10 bases fit TRBD2. CDR3 length: 15 amino acids. Germline loops: CDR1 MNHEY, CDR2 SMNVEV (reference sequence). J gave up 7 bases and V 5 bases, and 8 bases lay outside the gene matches. DNA for the CDR3: TGTGCCAGCAGTCCAGCGGGAGGGGCTCGGAATGAGCAGTTCTTC. This translates into CASSPAGGARNEQFF.

V is TRBV20-1 and J is TRBJ2-7; no firm D call. The V gene lost 0 bases and the J gene lost 5 bases, with 5 bases spanning the gap. The CDR3 spans 11 residues. CDR1 DFQATT and CDR2 SNEGSKA come from the germline V gene (reference sequence). The CDR3 reads CSARDPHEQYF. The CDR3 DNA follows: TGCAGTGCTAGAGATCCCCACGAGCAGTACTTC.

V and J are TRBV4-2 and TRBJ2-1; D is undetermined. The CDR3 consists of 16 residues. Trimming shortened V by 0 bases and J by 0 bases, and 9 bases separated the two germline ends. The germline CDR1 and CDR2 sequences are LGHNA and YNFKEQ. This chain's CDR3 is CASSQDTASSYNEQFF. CDR3 DNA: TGTGCCAGCAGCCAAGATACAGCGAGCTCCTACAATGAGCAGTTCTTC.

The chain links TRBV19 to TRBJ1-4, with D hard to call. The germline V gene has CDR1 LNHDA and CDR2 SQIVND (reference sequence). The length of the CDR3 is 14 residues. With 6 bases removed from V and 8 bases from J, the gap between germline ends came to 16 bases. The CDR3 spells CASRRTVLEEKLFF. In DNA, the CDR3 is TGTGCCAGTAGGAGGACCGTCCTGGAGGAAAAACTGTTTTTT.

The chain combines TRBV10-3 with TRBJ1-1, with 10 bases identical to TRBD1. J gave up 2 bases and V 8 bases, and 5 bases lay outside the gene matches. Per the germline V gene, CDR1 is ENHRY and CDR2 is SYGVKD. The CDR3 contains 14 residues. The CDR3 sequence: CAIAGTGANTEAFF. CDR3 bases: TGTGCCATCGCCGGGACAGGGGCAAACACTGAAGCTTTCTTT.

In DNA form, the CDR3 reads TGTGCCAGCAGTGAACGGGGGCGCGGCAATCAGCCCCAGCATTTT. Protein product: CASSERGRGNQPQHF. This chain joins TRBV6-1 and TRBJ1-5, with D possibly being TRBD1 (6 bases). Germline CDR1 and CDR2: MNHNS and SASEGT. Trimming removed 2 bases at V and 2 bases at J, with 10 bases between. This CDR3 is built from 15 residues.

The count of this clone is one. This chain joins TRBV11-1 and TRBJ2-7; D is possibly TRBD2 (5 bases). The germline V gene has CDR1 SGHAT and CDR2 FQDESV (reference sequence). The CDR3 covers 14 residues. Trimming shortened V by 3 bases and J by 6 bases, and 15 bases separated the two germline ends. CDR3 region: CASSFAAEGLEQYF. The DNA for the CDR3 is TGTGCCAGCAGCTTTGCCGCCGAGGGCCTCGAGCAGTACTTC.

This rearrangement joins TRBV15 to TRBJ1-2; TRBD1 is a possible D gene (5 bases). V lost 5 bases and J lost 2, with 9 bases in between. In germline, CDR1 is LNHNV, CDR2 YYDKDF (reference sequence). The CDR3 consists of 13 residues. The CDR3: CATSRGLNYGYTF. CDR3 sequence (DNA): TGTGCCACCAGCCGGGGACTGAACTATGGCTACACCTTC. The variable domain in full, with the rest retrieved from reference TRBV15 and TRBJ1-2, is DAMVIQNPRYQVTQFGKPVTLSCSQTLNHNVMYWYQQKSSQAPKLLFHYYDKDFNNEADTPDNFQSRRPNTSFCFLDIRSPGLGDTAMYLCATSRGLNYGYTFGSGTRLTVV.